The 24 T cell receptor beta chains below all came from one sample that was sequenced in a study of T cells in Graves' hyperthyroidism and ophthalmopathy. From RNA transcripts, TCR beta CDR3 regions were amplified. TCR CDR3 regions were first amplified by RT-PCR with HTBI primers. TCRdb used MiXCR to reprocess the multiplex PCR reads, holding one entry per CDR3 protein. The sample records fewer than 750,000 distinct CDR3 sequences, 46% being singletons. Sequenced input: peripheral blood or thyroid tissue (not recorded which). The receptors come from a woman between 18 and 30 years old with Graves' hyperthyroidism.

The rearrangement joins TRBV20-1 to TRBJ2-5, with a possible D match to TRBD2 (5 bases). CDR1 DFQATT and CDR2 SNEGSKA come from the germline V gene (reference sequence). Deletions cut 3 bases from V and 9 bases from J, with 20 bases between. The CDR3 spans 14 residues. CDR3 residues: CSASGGVSNQPQYF. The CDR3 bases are TGCAGTGCTAGTGGAGGAGTTAGCAATCAGCCCCAGTACTTC.

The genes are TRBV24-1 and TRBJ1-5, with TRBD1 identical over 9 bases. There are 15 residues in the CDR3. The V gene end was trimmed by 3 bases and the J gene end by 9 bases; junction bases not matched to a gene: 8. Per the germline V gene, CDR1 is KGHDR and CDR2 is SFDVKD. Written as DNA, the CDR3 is TGTGCCACCAGTGATAAGAAGACAGGGGGAGTGCCCCAGCATTTT. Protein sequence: CATSDKKTGGVPQHF.

This CDR3 is CASRDRGHTEAFF. In nucleotides, the CDR3 is TGTGCCAGCAGGGACAGGGGGCACACTGAAGCTTTCTTT. The genes are TRBV6-2 or TRBV6-3 and TRBJ1-1, with 11 bases lining up with TRBD1. Germline V gives CDR1 MNHEY, CDR2 SVGEGT. There are 13 residues in the CDR3. With V trimmed by 6 bases and J by 3 bases, 0 bases remained unmatched.

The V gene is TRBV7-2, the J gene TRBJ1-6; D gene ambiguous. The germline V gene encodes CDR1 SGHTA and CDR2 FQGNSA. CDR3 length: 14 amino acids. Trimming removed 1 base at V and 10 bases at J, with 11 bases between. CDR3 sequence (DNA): TGTGCCAGCAGCTTAGGGGAAAAAGGATCACCCCTCCACTTT. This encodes CASSLGEKGSPLHF.

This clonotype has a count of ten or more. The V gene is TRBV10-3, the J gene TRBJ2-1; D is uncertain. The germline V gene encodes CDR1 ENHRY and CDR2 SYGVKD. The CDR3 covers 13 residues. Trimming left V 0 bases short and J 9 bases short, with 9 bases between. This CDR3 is CAISESSLGEQFF. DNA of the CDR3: TGTGCCATCAGTGAGTCGAGCTTGGGTGAGCAGTTCTTC.

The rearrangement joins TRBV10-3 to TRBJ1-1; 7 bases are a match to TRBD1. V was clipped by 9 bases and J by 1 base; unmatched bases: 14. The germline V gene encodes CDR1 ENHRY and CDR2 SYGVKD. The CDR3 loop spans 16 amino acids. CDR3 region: CAILDGEGTANTEAFF. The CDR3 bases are TGTGCCATATTGGACGGTGAAGGGACAGCGAACACTGAAGCTTTCTTT.

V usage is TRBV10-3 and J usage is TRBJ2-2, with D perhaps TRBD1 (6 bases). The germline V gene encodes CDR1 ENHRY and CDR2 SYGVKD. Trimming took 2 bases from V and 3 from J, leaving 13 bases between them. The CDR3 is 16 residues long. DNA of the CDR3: TGTGCCATCAGTGAGAAAACAGGGCGGGACACCGGGGAGCTGTTTTTT. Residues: CAISEKTGRDTGELFF.

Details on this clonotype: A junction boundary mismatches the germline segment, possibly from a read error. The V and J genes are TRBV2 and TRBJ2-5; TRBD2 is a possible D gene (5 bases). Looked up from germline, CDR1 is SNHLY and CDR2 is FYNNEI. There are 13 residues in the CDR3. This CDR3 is CASSERGWETQYF. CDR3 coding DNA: TGTGCCAGCAGTGAACGCGGATGGGAGACTCAGTACTTC.

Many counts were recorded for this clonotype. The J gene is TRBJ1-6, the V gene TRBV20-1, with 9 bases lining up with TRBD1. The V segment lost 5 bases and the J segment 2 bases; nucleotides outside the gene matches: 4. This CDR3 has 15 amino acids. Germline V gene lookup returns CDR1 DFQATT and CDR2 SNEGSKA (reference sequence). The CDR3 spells CSAGDRDTYNSPLHF. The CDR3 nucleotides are TGCAGTGCTGGGGACAGGGACACCTATAATTCACCCCTCCACTTT.

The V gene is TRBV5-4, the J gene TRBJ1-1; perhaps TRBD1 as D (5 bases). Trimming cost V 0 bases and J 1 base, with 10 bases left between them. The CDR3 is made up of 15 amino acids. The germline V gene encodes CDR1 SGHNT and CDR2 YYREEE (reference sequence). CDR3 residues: CASSLAPTANTEAFF. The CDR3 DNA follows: TGTGCCAGCAGCTTGGCCCCGACAGCGAACACTGAAGCTTTCTTT.

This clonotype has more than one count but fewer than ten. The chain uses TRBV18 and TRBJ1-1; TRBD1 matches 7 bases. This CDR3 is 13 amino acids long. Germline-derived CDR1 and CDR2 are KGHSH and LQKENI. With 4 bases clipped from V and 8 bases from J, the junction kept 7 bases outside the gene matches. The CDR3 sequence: CASSRRTGPEAFF. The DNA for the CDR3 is TGTGCCAGCTCACGAAGGACAGGTCCGGAAGCTTTCTTT. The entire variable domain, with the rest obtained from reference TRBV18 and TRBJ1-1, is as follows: NAGVMQNPRHLVRRRGQEARLRCSPMKGHSHVYWYRQLPEEGLKFMVYLQKENIIDESGMPKERFSAEFPKEGPSILRIQQVVRGDSAAYFCASSRRTGPEAFFGQGTRLTVV.

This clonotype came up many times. The CDR3 spells CASSLDSSNYGYTF. The DNA for the CDR3 is TGTGCCAGCAGCTTGGACAGTTCTAACTATGGCTACACCTTC. The gene calls are TRBV11-2 and TRBJ1-2; D perhaps matches TRBD1 (6 bases). The CDR3 consists of 14 residues. V dropped 3 bases and J dropped 0 bases, with 8 bases sitting between them. Germline CDR1 reads SGHAT; CDR2 reads FQNNGV. Drawing the rest from reference TRBV11-2 and TRBJ1-2, the complete variable domain is EAGVAQSPRYKIIEKRQSVAFWCNPISGHATLYWYQQILGQGPKLLIQFQNNGVVDDSQLPKDRFSAERLKGVDSTLKIQPAKLEDSAVYLCASSLDSSNYGYTFGSGTRLTVV.

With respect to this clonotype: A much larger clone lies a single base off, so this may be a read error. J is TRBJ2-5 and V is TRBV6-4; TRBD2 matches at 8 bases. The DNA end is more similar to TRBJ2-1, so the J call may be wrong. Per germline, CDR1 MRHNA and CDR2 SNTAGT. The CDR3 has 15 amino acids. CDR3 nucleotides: TGTGCCAGCAGCGGGAGGGACGGAACCTCCTACGAGCAGTTCTTC. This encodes CASSGRDGTSYEQFF.

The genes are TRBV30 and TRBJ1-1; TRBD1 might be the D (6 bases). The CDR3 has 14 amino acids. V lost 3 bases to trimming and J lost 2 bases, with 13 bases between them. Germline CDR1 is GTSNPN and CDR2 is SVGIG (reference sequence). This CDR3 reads CAWSGQWTNTEAFF. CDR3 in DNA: TGTGCCTGGAGCGGACAGTGGACAAACACTGAAGCTTTCTTT. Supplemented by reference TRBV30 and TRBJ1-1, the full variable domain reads SQTIHQWPATLVQPVGSPLSLECTVEGTSNPNLYWYRQAAGRGLQLLFYSVGIGQISSEVPQNLSASRPQDRQFILSSKKLLLSDSGFYLCAWSGQWTNTEAFFGQGTRLTVV.

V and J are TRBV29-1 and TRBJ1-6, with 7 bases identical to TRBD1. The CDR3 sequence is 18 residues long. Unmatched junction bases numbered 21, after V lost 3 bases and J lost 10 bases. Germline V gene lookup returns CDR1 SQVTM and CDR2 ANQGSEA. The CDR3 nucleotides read TGCAGCGTTGACCAACATACAGGGGCGTCTGAAGCTTCCTCACCCCTCCACTTT. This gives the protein CSVDQHTGASEASSPLHF.

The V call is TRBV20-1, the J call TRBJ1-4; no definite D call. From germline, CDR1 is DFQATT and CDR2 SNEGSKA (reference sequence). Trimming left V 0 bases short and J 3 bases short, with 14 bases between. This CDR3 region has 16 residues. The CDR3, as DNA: TGCAGTGCTAGAGATCTACGGGGAGGGCCTAATGAAAAACTGTTTTTT. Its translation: CSARDLRGGPNEKLFF.

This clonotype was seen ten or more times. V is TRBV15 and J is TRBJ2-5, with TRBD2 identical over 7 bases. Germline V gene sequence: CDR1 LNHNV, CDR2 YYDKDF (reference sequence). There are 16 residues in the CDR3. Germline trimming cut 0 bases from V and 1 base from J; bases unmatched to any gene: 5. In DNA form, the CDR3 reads TGTGCCACCAGCAGAGATGCTAGCGGCATCCAAGAGACCCAGTACTTC. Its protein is CATSRDASGIQETQYF.

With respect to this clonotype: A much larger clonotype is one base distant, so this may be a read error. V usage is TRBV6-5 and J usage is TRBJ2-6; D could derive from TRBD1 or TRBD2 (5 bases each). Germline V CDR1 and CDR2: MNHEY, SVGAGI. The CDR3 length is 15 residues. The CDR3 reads CASSYGGYGASVLTF. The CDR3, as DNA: TGTGCCAGCAGTTACGGCGGGTACGGGGCCAGCGTCCTGACTTTC.

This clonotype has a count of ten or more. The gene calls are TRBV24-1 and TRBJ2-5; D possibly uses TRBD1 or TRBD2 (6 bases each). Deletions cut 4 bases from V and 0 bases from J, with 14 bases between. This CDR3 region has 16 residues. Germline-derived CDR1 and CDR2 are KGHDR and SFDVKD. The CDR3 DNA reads TGTGCCACCAGTGACAGGGGAGGATCCAACCAAGAGACCCAGTACTTC. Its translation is CATSDRGGSNQETQYF.

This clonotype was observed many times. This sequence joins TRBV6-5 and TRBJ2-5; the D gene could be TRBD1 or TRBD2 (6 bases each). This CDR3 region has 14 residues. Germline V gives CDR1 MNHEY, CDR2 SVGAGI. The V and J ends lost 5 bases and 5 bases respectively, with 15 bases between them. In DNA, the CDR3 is TGTGCCAGCAGTGGGGGGCAGGGCAGCGAGACCCAGTACTTC. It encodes CASSGGQGSETQYF.

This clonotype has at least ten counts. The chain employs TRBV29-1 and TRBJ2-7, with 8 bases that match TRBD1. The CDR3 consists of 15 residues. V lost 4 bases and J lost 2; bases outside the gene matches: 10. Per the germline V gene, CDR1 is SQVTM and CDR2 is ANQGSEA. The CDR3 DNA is TGCAGCGTTGTACCCCAGGACAGGGCGACCTACGAGCAGTACTTC. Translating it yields CSVVPQDRATYEQYF.

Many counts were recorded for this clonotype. CDR3 sequence reads: CASSGAGGANGGGYTF. DNA for the CDR3: TGTGCCAGCAGTGGAGCTGGGGGCGCGAATGGTGGTGGCTACACCTTC. V gene TRBV2 combines with J gene TRBJ1-2, with a possible D match to TRBD1 (6 bases). The CDR3 sequence is 16 residues long. The V end was cut by 4 bases, the J end by 7 bases, with 22 bases between. CDR1 is SNHLY and CDR2 is FYNNEI in the germline V gene.

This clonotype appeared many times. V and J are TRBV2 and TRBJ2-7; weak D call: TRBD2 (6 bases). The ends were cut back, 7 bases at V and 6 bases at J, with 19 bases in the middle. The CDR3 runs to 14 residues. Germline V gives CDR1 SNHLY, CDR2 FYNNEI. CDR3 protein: CASNQGGSTVEQYF. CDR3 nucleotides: TGTGCCAGCAACCAAGGAGGGTCAACTGTCGAGCAGTACTTC. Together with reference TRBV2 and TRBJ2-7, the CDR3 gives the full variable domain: EPEVTQTPSHQVTQMGQEVILRCVPISNHLYFYWYRQILGQKVEFLVSFYNNEISEKSEIFDDQFSVERPDGSNFTLKIRSTKLEDSAMYFCASNQGGSTVEQYFGPGTRLTVT.

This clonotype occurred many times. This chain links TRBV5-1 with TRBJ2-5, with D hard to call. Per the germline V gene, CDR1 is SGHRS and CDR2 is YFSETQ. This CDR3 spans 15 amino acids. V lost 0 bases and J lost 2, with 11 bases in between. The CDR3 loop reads CASSLGSDVQETQYF. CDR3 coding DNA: TGCGCCAGCAGCTTGGGCTCAGATGTACAAGAGACCCAGTACTTC.